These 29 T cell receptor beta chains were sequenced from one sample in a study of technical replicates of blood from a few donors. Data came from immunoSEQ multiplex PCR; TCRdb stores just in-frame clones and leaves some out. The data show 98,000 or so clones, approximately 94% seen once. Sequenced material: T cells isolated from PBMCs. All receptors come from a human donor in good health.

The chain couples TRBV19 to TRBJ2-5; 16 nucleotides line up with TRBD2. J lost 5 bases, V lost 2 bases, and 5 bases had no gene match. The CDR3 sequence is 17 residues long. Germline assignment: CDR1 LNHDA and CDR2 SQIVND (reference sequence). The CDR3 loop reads CASSILGLAGGRETQYF. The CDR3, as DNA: TGTGCCAGTAGTATATTGGGACTAGCGGGGGGGCGGGAGACCCAGTACTTC.

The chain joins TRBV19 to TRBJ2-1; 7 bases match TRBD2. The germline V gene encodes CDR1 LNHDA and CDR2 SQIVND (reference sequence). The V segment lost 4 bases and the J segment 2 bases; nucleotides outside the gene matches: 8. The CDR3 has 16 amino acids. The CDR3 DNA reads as TGTGCCAGTAGTAACTTAGCGGGTCACACCTACAATGAGCAGTTCTTC. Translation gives CASSNLAGHTYNEQFF.

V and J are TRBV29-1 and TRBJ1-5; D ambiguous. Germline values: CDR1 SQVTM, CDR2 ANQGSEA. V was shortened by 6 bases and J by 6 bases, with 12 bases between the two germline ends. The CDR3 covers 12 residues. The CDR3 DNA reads TGCAGCGTGAGGGAGGCGGGTCAGCCCCAGCATTTT. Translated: CSVREAGQPQHF.

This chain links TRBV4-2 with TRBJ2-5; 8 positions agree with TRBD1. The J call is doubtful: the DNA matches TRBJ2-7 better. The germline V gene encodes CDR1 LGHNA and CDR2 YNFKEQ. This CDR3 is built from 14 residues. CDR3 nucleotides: TGTGCCAGCAGTCTGACAGGGGACTTATACGAGCAGTACTTC. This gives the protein CASSLTGDLYEQYF.

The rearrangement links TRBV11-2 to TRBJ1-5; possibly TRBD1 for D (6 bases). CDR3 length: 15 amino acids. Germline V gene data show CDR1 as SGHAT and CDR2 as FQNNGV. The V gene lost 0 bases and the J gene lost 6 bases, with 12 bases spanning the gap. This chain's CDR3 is CASSLEVGGRQPQHF. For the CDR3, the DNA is TGTGCCAGCAGCTTAGAGGTCGGGGGGCGTCAGCCCCAGCATTTT.

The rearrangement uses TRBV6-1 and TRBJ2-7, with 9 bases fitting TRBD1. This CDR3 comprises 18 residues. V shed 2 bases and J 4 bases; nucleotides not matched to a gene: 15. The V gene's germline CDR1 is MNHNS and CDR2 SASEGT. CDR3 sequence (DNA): TGTGCCAGCAGTGAAAGAGGGGACAGGGTTCTACGTCCTTACGAGCAGTACTTC. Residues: CASSERGDRVLRPYEQYF.

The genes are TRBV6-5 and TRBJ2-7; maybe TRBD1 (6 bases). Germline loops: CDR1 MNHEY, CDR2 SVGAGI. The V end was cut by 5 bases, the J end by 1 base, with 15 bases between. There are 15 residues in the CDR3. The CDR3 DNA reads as TGTGCCAGCAGTACACAGGGATGGGAATCCTACGAGCAGTACTTC. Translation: CASSTQGWESYEQYF.

The CDR3 sequence is CASSLRQETQYF. The CDR3 nucleotides read TGTGCCAGCAGTTTAAGACAGGAGACCCAGTACTTC. The chain has TRBV28 and TRBJ2-5; a weak D match, TRBD1 (5 bases). The CDR3 totals 12 residues. The V end was cut by 2 bases, the J end by 5 bases, with 6 bases between. CDR1 MDHEN and CDR2 SYDVKM come from the germline V gene. The full variable domain, its missing parts supplied by reference TRBV28 and TRBJ2-5, is DVKVTQSSRYLVKRTGEKVFLECVQDMDHENMFWYRQDPGLGLRLIYFSYDVKMKEKGDIPEGYSVSREKKERFSLILESASTNQTSMYLCASSLRQETQYFGPGTRLLVL.

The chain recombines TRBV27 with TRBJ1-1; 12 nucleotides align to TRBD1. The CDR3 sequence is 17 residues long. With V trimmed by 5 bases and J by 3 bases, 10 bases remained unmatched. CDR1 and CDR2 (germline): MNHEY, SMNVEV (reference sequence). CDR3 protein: CASSPHGTGGAHTEAFF. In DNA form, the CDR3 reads TGTGCCAGCAGTCCGCACGGGACAGGGGGCGCACACACTGAAGCTTTCTTT.

The CDR3 reads CASSEGQGINEKLFF. CDR3 bases: TGCGCCAGCAGCGAGGGACAGGGGATTAATGAAAAACTGTTTTTT. The V and J genes are TRBV5-1 and TRBJ1-4; 10 nucleotides align to TRBD1. V lost 4 bases, J lost 4 bases, and 4 bases stayed unmatched. Germline assignment: CDR1 SGHRS and CDR2 YFSETQ. This CDR3 region has 15 residues.

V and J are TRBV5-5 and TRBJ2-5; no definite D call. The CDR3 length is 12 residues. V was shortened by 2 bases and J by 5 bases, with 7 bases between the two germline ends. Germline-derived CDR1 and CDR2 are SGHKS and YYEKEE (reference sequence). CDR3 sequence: CASSFLSETQYF. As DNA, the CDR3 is TGTGCCAGCAGCTTCCTAAGTGAGACCCAGTACTTC.

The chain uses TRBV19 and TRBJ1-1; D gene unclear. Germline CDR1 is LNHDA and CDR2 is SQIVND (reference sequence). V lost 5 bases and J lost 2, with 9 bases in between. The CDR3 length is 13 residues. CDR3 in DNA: TGTGCCAGTAGTTTGGAGGATAACACTGAAGCTTTCTTT. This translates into CASSLEDNTEAFF.

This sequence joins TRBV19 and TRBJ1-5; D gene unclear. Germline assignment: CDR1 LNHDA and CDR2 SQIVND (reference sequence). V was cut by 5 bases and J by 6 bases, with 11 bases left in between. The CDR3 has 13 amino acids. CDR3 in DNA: TGTGCCAGTAGTTCCCCGGGAGCTCAGCCCCAGCATTTT. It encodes CASSSPGAQPQHF.

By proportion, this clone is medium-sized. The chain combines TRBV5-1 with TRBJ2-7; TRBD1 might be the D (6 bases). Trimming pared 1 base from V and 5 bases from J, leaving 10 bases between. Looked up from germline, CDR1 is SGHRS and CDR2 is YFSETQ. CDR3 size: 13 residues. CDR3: CASSLTDSDEQYF. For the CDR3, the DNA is TGCGCCAGCAGCTTGACGGACAGTGACGAGCAGTACTTC.

Here the CDR3 reads CASSAGTGPYEQYF. The CDR3 nucleotides read TGTGCCAGTAGTGCCGGGACAGGTCCCTACGAGCAGTACTTC. The genes are TRBV19 and TRBJ2-7, with 8 positions matching TRBD1. Germline CDR1 LNHDA, CDR2 SQIVND (reference sequence). Trimming removed 5 bases from V and 2 bases from J; junction bases left unmatched: 5. This CDR3 region has 14 residues.

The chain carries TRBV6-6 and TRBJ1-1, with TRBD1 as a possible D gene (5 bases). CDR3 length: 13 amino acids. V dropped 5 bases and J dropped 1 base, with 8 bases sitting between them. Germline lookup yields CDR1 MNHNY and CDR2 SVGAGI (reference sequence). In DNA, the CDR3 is TGTGCCAGCAGTCAGCAGGGGAACACTGAAGCTTTCTTT. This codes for CASSQQGNTEAFF.

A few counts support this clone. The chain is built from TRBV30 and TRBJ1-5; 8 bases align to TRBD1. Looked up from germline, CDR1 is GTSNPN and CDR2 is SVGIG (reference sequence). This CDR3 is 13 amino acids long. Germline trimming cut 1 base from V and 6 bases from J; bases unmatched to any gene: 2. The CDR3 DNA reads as TGTGCCTGGAGTGCAGGGGGCGGTCAGCCCCAGCATTTT. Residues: CAWSAGGGQPQHF.

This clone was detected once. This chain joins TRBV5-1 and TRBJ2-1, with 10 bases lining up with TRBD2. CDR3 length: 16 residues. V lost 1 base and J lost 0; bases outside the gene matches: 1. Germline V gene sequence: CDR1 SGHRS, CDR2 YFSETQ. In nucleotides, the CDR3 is TGCGCCAGCAGCTTGACTAGCGGGGCCTCCTACAATGAGCAGTTCTTC. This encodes CASSLTSGASYNEQFF.

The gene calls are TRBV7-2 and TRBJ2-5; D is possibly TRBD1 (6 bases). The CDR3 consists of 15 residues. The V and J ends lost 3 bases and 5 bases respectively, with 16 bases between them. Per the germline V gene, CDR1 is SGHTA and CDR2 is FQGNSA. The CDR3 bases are TGTGCCAGCAGCTTGGGGACAAGGTACTGGGAGACCCAGTACTTC. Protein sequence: CASSLGTRYWETQYF.

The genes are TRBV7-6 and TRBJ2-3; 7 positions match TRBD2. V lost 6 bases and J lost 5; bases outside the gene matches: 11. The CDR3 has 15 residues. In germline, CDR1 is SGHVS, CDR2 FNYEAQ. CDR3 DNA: TGTGCCAGCAGGGATCCTCGGACTAGGGGAGATACGCAGTATTTT. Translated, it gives CASRDPRTRGDTQYF.

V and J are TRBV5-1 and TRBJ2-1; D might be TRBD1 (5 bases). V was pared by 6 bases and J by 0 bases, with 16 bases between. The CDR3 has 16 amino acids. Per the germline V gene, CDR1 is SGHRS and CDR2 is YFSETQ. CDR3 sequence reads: CASTWQSGSSYNEQFF. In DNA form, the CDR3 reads TGCGCCAGCACATGGCAGTCAGGGTCCTCCTACAATGAGCAGTTCTTC.

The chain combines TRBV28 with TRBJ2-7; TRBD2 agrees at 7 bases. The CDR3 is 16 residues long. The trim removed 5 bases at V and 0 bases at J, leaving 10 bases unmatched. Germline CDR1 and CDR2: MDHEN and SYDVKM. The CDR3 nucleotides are TGTGCCAGCAGTCCGCGGCTAGCGGCGAGCTCCTACGAGCAGTACTTC. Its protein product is CASSPRLAASSYEQYF.

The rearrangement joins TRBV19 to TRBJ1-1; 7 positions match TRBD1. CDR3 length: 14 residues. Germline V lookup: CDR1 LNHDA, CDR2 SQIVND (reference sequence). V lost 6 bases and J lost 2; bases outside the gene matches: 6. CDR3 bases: TGTGCCAGTAGGAACAGGGGCACCAACACTGAAGCTTTCTTT. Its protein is CASRNRGTNTEAFF. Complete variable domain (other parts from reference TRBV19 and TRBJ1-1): DGGITQSPKYLFRKEGQNVTLSCEQNLNHDAMYWYRQDPGQGLRLIYYSQIVNDFQKGDIAEGYSVSREKKESFPLTVTSAQKNPTAFYLCASRNRGTNTEAFFGQGTRLTVV.

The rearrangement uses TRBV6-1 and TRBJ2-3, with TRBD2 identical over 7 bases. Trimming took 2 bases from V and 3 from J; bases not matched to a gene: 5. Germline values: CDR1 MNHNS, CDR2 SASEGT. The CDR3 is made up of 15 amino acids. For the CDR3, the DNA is TGTGCCAGCAGTGAAAGGGCTAGCGGTACAGATACGCAGTATTTT. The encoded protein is CASSERASGTDTQYF.

The CDR3 spells CASSIGTAGTEAFF. CDR3 bases: TGCGCCAGCAGCATTGGGACAGCTGGCACTGAAGCTTTCTTT. This rearrangement joins TRBV5-1 to TRBJ1-1, with 7 bases identical to TRBD1. The germline gives CDR1 SGHRS, CDR2 YFSETQ. There are 14 residues in the CDR3. V was pared by 4 bases and J by 4 bases, with 7 bases of the junction left unmatched.

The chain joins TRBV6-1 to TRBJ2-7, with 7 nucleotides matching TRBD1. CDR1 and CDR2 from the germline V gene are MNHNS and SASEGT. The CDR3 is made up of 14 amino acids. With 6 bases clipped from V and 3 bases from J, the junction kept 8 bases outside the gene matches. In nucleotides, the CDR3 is TGTGCCAGCAGGAAGGGGGACAGCGACTACGAGCAGTACTTC. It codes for CASRKGDSDYEQYF.

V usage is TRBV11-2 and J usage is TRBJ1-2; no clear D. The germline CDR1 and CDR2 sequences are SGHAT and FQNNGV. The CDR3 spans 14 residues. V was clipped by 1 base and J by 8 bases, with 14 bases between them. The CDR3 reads CASSLAPSYNGYTF. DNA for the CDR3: TGTGCCAGCAGCTTAGCCCCTAGTTATAACGGCTACACCTTC.

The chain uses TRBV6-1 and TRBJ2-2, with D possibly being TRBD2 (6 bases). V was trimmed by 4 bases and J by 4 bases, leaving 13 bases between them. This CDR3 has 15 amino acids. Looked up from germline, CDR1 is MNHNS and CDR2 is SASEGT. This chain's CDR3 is CASSARGISTGELFF. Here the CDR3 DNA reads TGTGCCAGCAGTGCACGGGGGATAAGCACCGGGGAGCTGTTTTTT.

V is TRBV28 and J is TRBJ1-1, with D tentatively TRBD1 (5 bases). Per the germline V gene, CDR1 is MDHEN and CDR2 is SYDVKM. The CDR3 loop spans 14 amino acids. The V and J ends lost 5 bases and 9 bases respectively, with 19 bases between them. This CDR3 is CASSEWGGDGKAFF. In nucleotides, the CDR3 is TGTGCCAGCAGTGAGTGGGGAGGGGACGGAAAAGCTTTCTTT. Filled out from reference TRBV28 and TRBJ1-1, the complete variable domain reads DVKVTQSSRYLVKRTGEKVFLECVQDMDHENMFWYRQDPGLGLRLIYFSYDVKMKEKGDIPEGYSVSREKKERFSLILESASTNQTSMYLCASSEWGGDGKAFFGQGTRLTVV.